This entry concerns a single T cell receptor beta chain. Antigen: not known. The CDR3 spans 17 residues. V dropped 0 bases and J dropped 5; count of bases not matched to a gene: 5. Germline V gene sequence: CDR1 MGHRA, CDR2 YSYEKL. The data were obtained in a study of radiation and T cells in renal cell carcinoma. Study conclusions and caveats: No pretreatment tumor biopsies were available for baseline clonotypes.

The data were produced by immunoSEQ multiplex PCR, yet TCRdb's version contains in-frame clones alone and is incomplete. The sample has tens of thousands of clones, approximately 86% seen once; the top ten hold more than 20%. As for time point: blood 2 weeks post-SBRT. Indicated treatment: 15 Gy SBRT to primary tumor, nephrectomy 4 weeks later. The input for sequencing was blood, taken from a patient whose treatment included radiotherapy and nephrectomy. The receptor comes from a woman in her forties or fifties with renal cell carcinoma. V is TRBV4-1 and J is TRBJ2-3, with 13 bases identical to TRBD2. The CDR3 loop is CASSQDTTSGGGDTQYF. CDR3 DNA sequence: TGCGCCAGCAGCCAAGATACCACTAGCGGGGGGGGAGATACGCAGTATTTT.